This T cell receptor (beta chain) derives from a study of T cells in pancreatic ductal adenocarcinoma. With regard to this clone: Its antigen is currently unknown.

Repertoires were generated with immunoSEQ multiplex PCR, while TCRdb's copy carries only in-frame clones and drops some. The sample comprises 8,500 to 9,500 clones, 67% of which are singletons, and about 27% rests with the top ten. V gave up 6 bases and J gave up 6 bases, with 8 bases separating them. Germline V gene data show CDR1 as MNHEY and CDR2 as SVGAGI. This CDR3 is built from 12 residues. The selected patients with pancreatic ductal adenocarcinoma had surgery but no neoadjuvant therapy. The study, taken as a whole, reports: Blood clonality (roughly 0.073) did not differ significantly from tumor (roughly 0.11).

The TCR was taken from a human donor with pancreatic ductal adenocarcinoma. The sequencing sample was made of pancreatic tumor tissue. This chain links TRBV6-5 with TRBJ2-2; unclear D gene. The CDR3 DNA is TGTGCCAGCAGCCAAGATCCCGGGGAGCTGTTTTTT. Protein product: CASSQDPGELFF.